This T cell receptor (beta chain) was sequenced in a study of response to subunit inactivated influenza vaccine. The CDR3 totals 12 residues. Germline V gene lookup returns CDR1 SQVTM and CDR2 ANQGSEA. V lost 6 bases to trimming and J lost 2 bases; unmatched junction nucleotides: 3. TCRdb reanalysed the RT-PCR reads using MiXCR and keeps one entry per CDR3 protein. The sample includes 550,000 to 800,000 distinct CDR3 sequences, around 14% of them seen just once. The clonotype was recovered from a man aged 50 to 59 who received an inactivated influenza vaccine. The chain links TRBV29-1 to TRBJ2-5; 7 nucleotides line up with TRBD1. The material sequenced was PBMCs from blood, taken 14 days before vaccination. The CDR3: CSVGTVQETQYF. The CDR3 nucleotides are TGCAGCGTGGGGACAGTTCAAGAGACCCAGTACTTC. The entire variable domain, with the rest obtained from reference TRBV29-1 and TRBJ2-5, is as follows: SAVISQKPSRDICQRGTSLTIQCQVDSQVTMMFWYRQQPGQSLTLIATANQGSEATYESGFVIDKFPISRPNLTFSTLTVSNMSPEDSSIYLCSVGTVQETQYFGPGTRLLVL.